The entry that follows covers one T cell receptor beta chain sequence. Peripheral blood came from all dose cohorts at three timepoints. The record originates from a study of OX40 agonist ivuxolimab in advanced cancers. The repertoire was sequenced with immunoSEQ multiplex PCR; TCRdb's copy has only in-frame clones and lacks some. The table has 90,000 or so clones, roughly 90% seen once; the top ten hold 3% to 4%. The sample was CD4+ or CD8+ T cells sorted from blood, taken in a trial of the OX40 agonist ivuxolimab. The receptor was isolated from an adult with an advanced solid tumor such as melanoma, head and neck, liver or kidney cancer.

DNA for the CDR3: TGTGCCAGCAGCTTGGCGGCGGGGACTGAAGCTTTCTTT. This encodes CASSLAAGTEAFF. V usage is TRBV5-4 and J usage is TRBJ1-1; D ambiguous. This CDR3 contains 13 residues. CDR1 and CDR2 (germline): SGHNT, YYREEE (reference sequence). V dropped 0 bases and J dropped 5 bases, with 8 bases sitting between them. The complete variable domain, with remaining parts taken from reference TRBV5-4 and TRBJ1-1, reads ETGVTQSPTHLIKTRGQQVTLRCSSQSGHNTVSWYQQALGQGPQFIFQYYREEENGRGNFPPRFSGLQFPNYSSELNVNALELDDSALYLCASSLAAGTEAFFGQGTRLTVV.